The 17 T cell receptor beta chains presented below share a single source sample, sequenced in a study of T cells after yellow fever vaccination. TCRdb re-called the 5' RACE reads with MiXCR, one entry per CDR3 protein. The data hold over 130,000 distinct CDR3 sequences, with about 7.7% observed a single time. Sample: CD4+ T cells sorted from PBMCs, taken 5 days after the yellow fever booster vaccination. The origin of the receptors is a man aged 25-45 years who received the YFV17D yellow fever vaccine.

This clonotype was seen a single time. A much larger clone is a single base away; this may be a read error. The chain couples TRBV10-3 to TRBJ2-3; weak D call: TRBD1 (6 bases). The CDR3 is 14 residues long. Germline CDR1 ENHRY, CDR2 SYGVKD. As DNA, the CDR3 is TGTGCCATCAGTGAGCACAGGGTTACAGATACGCACTATTTT. Its translation is CAISEHRVTDTHYF.

This clonotype occurred many times. The chain is built from TRBV24-1 and TRBJ2-5; D is perhaps TRBD1 or TRBD2 (5 bases each). The CDR3 consists of 15 residues. Germline V gives CDR1 KGHDR, CDR2 SFDVKD. Trimming removed 3 bases at V and 10 bases at J, with 20 bases between. The DNA of the CDR3 is TGTGCCACCAGTGATCCAGGACACGGGGCCGGGGACCAGTACTTC. It specifies CATSDPGHGAGDQYF.

This clonotype was observed many times. The chain carries TRBV5-1 and TRBJ2-1; 10 bases are shared with TRBD2. V trimming: 4 bases; J trimming: 6 bases; junction bases outside the gene matches: 4. The CDR3 length is 14 residues. Germline V lookup: CDR1 SGHRS, CDR2 YFSETQ. CDR3 sequence: CASSEGLAINEQFF. DNA of the CDR3: TGCGCCAGCAGCGAGGGACTAGCGATCAATGAGCAGTTCTTC.

This clonotype was seen many times. V usage is TRBV5-1 and J usage is TRBJ2-2; 7 positions agree with TRBD2. Germline CDR1 reads SGHRS; CDR2 reads YFSETQ. V trimming: 6 bases; J trimming: 6 bases; junction bases outside the gene matches: 8. This CDR3 contains 14 residues. DNA for the CDR3: TGCGCCAGCAAACAACTAGCGAGTTCCGGGGAGCTGTTTTTT. Encoded protein: CASKQLASSGELFF.

This clonotype occurred many times. The chain employs TRBV7-9 and TRBJ2-7; D is ambiguous. The CDR3 has 11 amino acids. The germline gives CDR1 SEHNR, CDR2 FQNEAQ (reference sequence). V dropped 5 bases and J dropped 3 bases, with 5 bases sitting between them. The DNA of the CDR3 is TGTGCCAGCAGCCGGATCTACGAGCAGTACTTC. Its translation is CASSRIYEQYF.

This clonotype has ten or more counts. The V call is TRBV7-2, the J call TRBJ2-7; D is perhaps TRBD1 or TRBD2 (5 bases each). The CDR3 is 16 amino acids. The V and J ends lost 5 bases and 3 bases respectively, with 20 bases between them. Per germline, CDR1 SGHTA and CDR2 FQGNSA. CDR3 sequence reads: CASSQAPGTSGYEQYF. CDR3 DNA: TGTGCCAGCAGCCAAGCCCCAGGGACCTCTGGCTACGAGCAGTACTTC.

In this sample, this clonotype turned up many times. The rearrangement joins TRBV7-9 to TRBJ2-2; D is uncertain. The germline V and J ends were trimmed by 1 base and 7 bases, with 7 bases remaining between them. From germline, CDR1 is SEHNR and CDR2 FQNEAQ (reference sequence). The CDR3 length is 13 residues. The CDR3: CASSLEGYGELFF. CDR3 nucleotide sequence: TGTGCCAGCAGCTTAGAAGGATACGGGGAGCTGTTTTTT.

Notes on this clonotype: This may come from a read error, since a much larger clone is one base off. The chain couples TRBV28 to TRBJ2-7; D unclear. The V gene's germline CDR1 is MDHEN and CDR2 SYDVKM. This CDR3 comprises 13 residues. V was trimmed by 10 bases and J by 2 bases, leaving 15 bases between them. The CDR3 region is CAIRLGNTYEQYF. The CDR3 nucleotides read TGTGCCATCCGCCTAGGGAACACCTACGAGCAGTACTTC.

This clonotype was observed many times. This chain connects TRBV5-1 to TRBJ2-3, with D possibly called TRBD1 or TRBD2 (5 bases each). The CDR3 has 15 amino acids. The ends were cut back, 1 base at V and 1 base at J, with 10 bases in the middle. Germline V gives CDR1 SGHRS, CDR2 YFSETQ. As DNA, the CDR3 is TGCGCCAGCAGCTTGTTTGGGGACCGCACAGATACGCAGTATTTT. It yields the protein CASSLFGDRTDTQYF. Variable domain in full (rest from reference TRBV5-1 and TRBJ2-3): KAGVTQTPRYLIKTRGQQVTLSCSPISGHRSVSWYQQTPGQGLQFLFEYFSETQRNKGNFPGRFSGRQFSNSRSEMNVSTLELGDSALYLCASSLFGDRTDTQYFGPGTRLTVL.

This clonotype came up many times. The chain uses TRBV30 and TRBJ2-4; 8 bases map to TRBD1. The V gene end was trimmed by 0 bases and the J gene end by 3 bases; junction bases not matched to a gene: 10. Germline values: CDR1 GTSNPN, CDR2 SVGIG (reference sequence). The CDR3 sequence is 17 residues long. For the CDR3, the DNA is TGTGCCTGGAGTGTACTAGGAGTACAGGGGGGCAAAAACATTCAGTACTTC. Protein sequence: CAWSVLGVQGGKNIQYF.

This clonotype has a count of ten or more. The V gene is TRBV2, the J gene TRBJ2-5; perhaps TRBD2 as D (6 bases). The V gene's germline CDR1 is SNHLY and CDR2 FYNNEI. V shed 6 bases and J shed 4 bases, with 24 bases lying between them. The CDR3 is 17 residues long. DNA of the CDR3: TGTGCCAGCAGGACGTGGGAGCGGGCGAGAAGTGTAGAGACCCAGTACTTC. Translating it yields CASRTWERARSVETQYF. Looking up the rest from reference TRBV2 and TRBJ2-5 gives the full variable domain: EPEVTQTPSHQVTQMGQEVILRCVPISNHLYFYWYRQILGQKVEFLVSFYNNEISEKSEIFDDQFSVERPDGSNFTLKIRSTKLEDSAMYFCASRTWERARSVETQYFGPGTRLLVL.

This clonotype was observed a few times. The chain combines TRBV5-4 with TRBJ2-7, with D perhaps matching TRBD2 (6 bases). Germline CDR1 is SGHNT and CDR2 is YYREEE (reference sequence). Trimming took off 0 bases at V and 6 bases at J, with 22 bases between the two ends. This CDR3 has 17 amino acids. The CDR3: CASSLAGGRITNGEQYF. CDR3 in DNA: TGTGCCAGCAGCTTGGCCGGAGGGCGGATAACGAACGGCGAGCAGTACTTC.

This clonotype was counted many times. This chain's CDR3 is CASSWGTRNNEQFF. In DNA form, the CDR3 reads TGCGCCAGCAGCTGGGGGACTAGAAACAATGAGCAGTTCTTC. The rearrangement uses TRBV5-1 and TRBJ2-1; TRBD2 agrees at 8 bases. Trimming at V came to 3 bases and at J to 5 bases, leaving 4 bases not matched to a gene. Germline loops: CDR1 SGHRS, CDR2 YFSETQ. This CDR3 contains 14 residues.

This clonotype was counted at least ten times. This chain links TRBV6-2 or TRBV6-3 with TRBJ1-2; perhaps TRBD1 as D (6 bases). CDR1 MNHEY and CDR2 SVGEGT come from the germline V gene. V lost 5 bases and J lost 5, with 15 bases in between. The CDR3 is made up of 14 amino acids. The CDR3: CASSQGFSGYGYTF. As DNA, the CDR3 is TGTGCCAGCAGTCAGGGGTTTTCGGGATATGGCTACACCTTC.

In its sample, this clonotype was seen once. A read error is possible here, since a much larger clone lies one base away. The V call is TRBV29-1, the J call TRBJ2-2; 7 bases match TRBD1. The V gene end was trimmed by 4 bases and the J gene end by 5 bases; junction bases not matched to a gene: 10. The CDR3 has 15 amino acids. The germline V gene has CDR1 SQVTM and CDR2 ANQGSEA. The CDR3 DNA follows: TGCAGCGTTGGAATGGGACAGAGTAAAACCGGGGAGCTGTTTTTT. It is translated as CSVGMGQSKTGELFF.

This clonotype has only a few counts. The chain has TRBV7-2 and TRBJ2-6, with D tentatively TRBD2 (5 bases). The germline V and J ends were trimmed by 1 base and 2 bases, with 9 bases remaining between them. CDR3 size: 16 residues. Germline V gene sequence: CDR1 SGHTA, CDR2 FQGNSA. The CDR3 spells CASSLVGVAGANVLTF. CDR3 bases: TGTGCCAGCAGCTTAGTCGGGGTAGCTGGGGCCAACGTCCTGACTTTC.

This clonotype was counted many times. This chain connects TRBV7-2 to TRBJ1-2, with 10 bases identical to TRBD1. CDR1 is SGHTA, CDR2 FQGNSA, per germline. The CDR3 contains 14 residues. Trimming took 4 bases from V and 8 from J; bases not matched to a gene: 7. CDR3 in amino acids: CASSSTGGFFGYTF. CDR3 in DNA: TGTGCCAGCAGCTCGACAGGGGGCTTCTTCGGCTACACCTTC.